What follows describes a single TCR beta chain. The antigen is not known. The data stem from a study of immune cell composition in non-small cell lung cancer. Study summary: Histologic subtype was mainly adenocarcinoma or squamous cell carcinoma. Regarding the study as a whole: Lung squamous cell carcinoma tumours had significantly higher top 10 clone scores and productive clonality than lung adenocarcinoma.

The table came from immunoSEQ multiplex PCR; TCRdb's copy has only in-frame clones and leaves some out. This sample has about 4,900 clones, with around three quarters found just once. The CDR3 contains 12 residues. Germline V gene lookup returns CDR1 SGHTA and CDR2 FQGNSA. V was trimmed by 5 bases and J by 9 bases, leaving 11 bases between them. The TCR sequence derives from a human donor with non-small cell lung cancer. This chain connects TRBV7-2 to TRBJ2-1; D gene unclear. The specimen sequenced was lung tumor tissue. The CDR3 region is CASSRDVVEQFF. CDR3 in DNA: TGTGCCAGCAGCCGAGATGTGGTTGAGCAGTTCTTC.